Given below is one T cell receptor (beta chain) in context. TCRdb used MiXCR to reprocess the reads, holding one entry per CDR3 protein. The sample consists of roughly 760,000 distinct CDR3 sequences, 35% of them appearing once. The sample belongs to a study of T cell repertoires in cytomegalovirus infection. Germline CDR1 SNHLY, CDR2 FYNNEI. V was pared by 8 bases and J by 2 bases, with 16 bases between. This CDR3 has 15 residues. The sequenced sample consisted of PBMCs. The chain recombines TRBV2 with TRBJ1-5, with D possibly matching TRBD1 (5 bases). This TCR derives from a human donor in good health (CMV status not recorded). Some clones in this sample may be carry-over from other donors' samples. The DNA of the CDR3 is TGTGCCAGCGGGGGGGGGGACTGGGGCAATCAGCCCCAGCATTTT. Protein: CASGGGDWGNQPQHF. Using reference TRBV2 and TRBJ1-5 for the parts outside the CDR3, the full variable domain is EPEVTQTPSHQVTQMGQEVILRCVPISNHLYFYWYRQILGQKVEFLVSFYNNEISEKSEIFDDQFSVERPDGSNFTLKIRSTKLEDSAMYFCASGGGDWGNQPQHFGDGTRLSIL.